Ten or more counts support the clone carrying this TCR beta chain. The target antigen is unknown. Trimming removed 6 bases from V and 9 bases from J; junction bases left unmatched: 15. The CDR3 loop spans 16 amino acids. Germline CDR1 SGHDT, CDR2 YYEEEE. The TCR beta libraries were generated through quantitative 5'-RACE incorporating molecular barcodes. TCRdb re-derived calls from the 5' RACE reads in MiXCR, one entry per CDR3 protein. There are fewer than 550,000 distinct CDR3 sequences in the sample; 5.3% occur only once, and around 3.5% lies in the top ten. The sample originates from a study of CD8 T cells in ankylosing spondylitis. The study, taken as a whole, reports: Within ankylosing spondylitis blood, a TCR beta motif made up of seven or eight highly homologous variants appeared to be characteristic. Clones linked to the disease showed a CD8+ phenotype. They occurred at relatively low frequencies in peripheral blood. A subset of motif variants has previously been described in the synovial fluid and blood of reactive arthritis. It was reported that disease-linked clones were significantly enriched in matched ankylosing spondylitis synovial fluid.

The rearrangement uses TRBV5-6 and TRBJ2-2; 9 nucleotides agree with TRBD1. The receptor comes from a male donor with ankylosing spondylitis. Specimen: blood, either unsorted or a sorted T cell fraction (not recorded which). The CDR3 here is CASTQMVHRGPRELFF. The CDR3 coding sequence is TGTGCCAGCACCCAAATGGTCCACAGGGGGCCTCGGGAGCTGTTTTTT.